This T cell receptor (beta chain) is from a study of cytomegalovirus exposure and HLA in healthy donors. Across the whole study: Researchers found that about 82% of around 400 genotyped donors fell within the Caucasian-associated ancestry cluster.

About this clone itself: Its antigen remains unidentified.

Study conclusions and caveats: Sequence variants that were highly shared formed a cluster that was likely a sequencing artifact. Most TCR beta V segments were productive about 90% or about 30% of the time in an earlier analysis. In a later analysis, common viral pathogens appeared linked to several of the most significant clusters.

PCR primers comprised 60 Vbeta and 13 Jbeta primers. Libraries were prepared by immunoSEQ multiplex PCR; TCRdb keeps only in-frame clonotypes and omits some of them. Its table lists 50,000 or so clones. This TCR was recovered from a man aged 35 to 55 in good health and CMV-seropositive. Sequencing was done on a sample of PBMCs.

The CDR3 nucleotides are TGTGCCAGCAGCCCAGACCCAGGGGATGAAAAACTGTTTTTT. As protein: CASSPDPGDEKLFF. The chain links TRBV7-9 to TRBJ1-4, with a weak D call TRBD1 (6 bases). CDR3 length equals 14 residues. Looked up from germline, CDR1 is SEHNR and CDR2 is FQNEAQ (reference sequence). Trimming removed 5 bases at V and 6 bases at J, with 13 bases between.